Each of the 28 T cell receptor beta chains below was sequenced from the same sample in a study of Graves' ophthalmopathy and Graves' hyperthyroidism. Amplification from RNA transcripts yielded the TCR beta CDR3 regions. HTBI primers primed a first-round RT-PCR, and a second-round multiplex PCR followed. TCRdb re-called the multiplex PCR reads through MiXCR, storing one row per CDR3 protein. Seen here are around 660,000 distinct CDR3 sequences, approximately 39% observed once, and the top ten hold roughly 3%. Sequenced: peripheral blood. All receptors derive from an adult man with Graves' ophthalmopathy.

This clonotype came up a few times. This rearrangement joins TRBV5-6 to TRBJ1-3; D gene unclear. CDR3 length: 15 amino acids. V lost 2 bases and J 4 bases, leaving 13 bases between the germline ends. Germline V CDR1 and CDR2: SGHDT, YYEEEE. This chain's CDR3 is CASSLWDRPGNTIYF. The CDR3 bases are TGTGCCAGCAGCTTATGGGATCGACCGGGAAACACCATATATTTT.

The V gene is TRBV27, the J gene TRBJ1-1; 7 nucleotides agree with TRBD1. This CDR3 contains 14 residues. Germline lookup yields CDR1 MNHEY and CDR2 SMNVEV (reference sequence). Trimming removed 6 bases from V and 0 bases from J; junction bases left unmatched: 4. The chain's CDR3 is CASRVGTVNTEAFF. In DNA form, the CDR3 reads TGTGCCAGCAGGGTCGGGACAGTGAACACTGAAGCTTTCTTT.

This clonotype was counted ten times or more. The V call is TRBV11-2, the J call TRBJ2-5; the match to TRBD1 covers 9 bases. Trimming cost V 3 bases and J 4 bases; bases outside gene matches: 9. The CDR3 totals 16 residues. Germline CDR1 and CDR2: SGHAT and FQNNGV. The CDR3 nucleotides read TGTGCCAGCAGCTTGCCCACGACAGGGGGAGGAGAGACCCAGTACTTC. This sequence encodes CASSLPTTGGGETQYF.

V is TRBV25-1 and J is TRBJ2-6; perhaps D is TRBD1 or TRBD2 (5 bases each). The V gene lost 5 bases and the J gene lost 0 bases, with 11 bases spanning the gap. CDR1 and CDR2 from the germline V gene are MGHDK and SYGVNS. This CDR3 is 16 amino acids long. Here the CDR3 reads CASSPSGRSGANVLTF. The CDR3 region has the DNA TGTGCCAGCAGTCCTTCGGGGCGCTCTGGGGCCAACGTCCTGACTTTC.

This clonotype was observed at least ten times. CDR3 protein: CSATGQFIQETQYF. The CDR3 DNA sequence: TGCAGTGCCACGGGACAATTTATACAAGAGACCCAGTACTTC. This rearrangement joins TRBV20-1 to TRBJ2-5, with a weak D call TRBD1 (6 bases). Germline assignment: CDR1 DFQATT and CDR2 SNEGSKA (reference sequence). CDR3 length equals 14 residues. V was clipped by 6 bases and J by 2 bases, with 16 bases between them.

The sample holds one count of this clonotype. With a much larger clone just one base away, this may be a read error. The V call is TRBV19, the J call TRBJ1-1; D not resolved. This CDR3 has 11 residues. V lost 10 bases, J lost 4 bases, and 10 bases lay in between. CDR1 LNHDA and CDR2 SQIVND come from the germline V gene (reference sequence). The CDR3 loop reads CATHLSTEAFF. The CDR3 DNA follows: TGTGCCACCCACCTAAGCACTGAAGCTTTCTTT.

This clonotype was counted ten times or more. This rearrangement joins TRBV6-5 to TRBJ1-2; D unresolved. This CDR3 is built from 17 residues. Germline V gene data show CDR1 as MNHEY and CDR2 as SVGAGI. Trimming took 0 bases from V and 0 from J, leaving 14 bases between them. In nucleotides, the CDR3 is TGTGCCAGCAGTTACTCGACTTTCAGGATCCCTAACTATGGCTACACCTTC. Its translation is CASSYSTFRIPNYGYTF.

The table lists this clonotype with many counts. The chain couples TRBV2 to TRBJ1-3; D gene uncertain. CDR3 length: 17 amino acids. Germline V gene sequence: CDR1 SNHLY, CDR2 FYNNEI. Trimming left V 6 bases short and J 2 bases short, with 20 bases between. The CDR3 reads CASRERTAAGPGNTIYF. CDR3 DNA: TGTGCCAGCAGGGAAAGGACCGCGGCCGGCCCTGGAAACACCATATATTTT.

This clonotype showed up many times. This chain links TRBV7-9 with TRBJ2-7, with a weak D call TRBD2 (7 bases). V was shortened by 2 bases and J by 0 bases, with 14 bases between the two germline ends. Germline V gene data show CDR1 as SEHNR and CDR2 as FQNEAQ (reference sequence). The CDR3 is 16 residues long. CDR3 protein: CASSLRVGGPSYEQYF. The CDR3 bases are TGTGCCAGCAGCTTACGGGTCGGGGGGCCCTCCTACGAGCAGTACTTC.

This clonotype was seen ten or more times. The chain is built from TRBV20-1 and TRBJ1-3; no firm D call. The CDR3 has 14 residues. V was pared by 3 bases and J by 0 bases, with 9 bases between. The germline V gene has CDR1 DFQATT and CDR2 SNEGSKA (reference sequence). The DNA for the CDR3 is TGCAGTGCTAGGGATGCCAGCTCTGGAAACACCATATATTTT. Residues: CSARDASSGNTIYF.

This rearrangement joins TRBV19 to TRBJ1-2; maybe TRBD1 (6 bases). The germline gives CDR1 LNHDA, CDR2 SQIVND (reference sequence). V shed 6 bases and J shed 0 bases, with 20 bases lying between them. The CDR3 is made up of 17 amino acids. The CDR3 loop reads CASSPETGYFPNYGYTF. DNA of the CDR3: TGTGCCAGTAGCCCCGAGACAGGCTACTTTCCTAACTATGGCTACACCTTC.

This clonotype was counted many times. This sequence joins TRBV27 and TRBJ2-5; a possible D gene is TRBD2 (5 bases). Germline V gene sequence: CDR1 MNHEY, CDR2 SMNVEV (reference sequence). Trimming removed 6 bases from V and 6 bases from J, with 8 bases in between. The CDR3 totals 11 residues. CDR3 DNA sequence: TGTGCCAGCAGATCTAGCCAGACCCAGTACTTC. Translated, it gives CASRSSQTQYF.

V and J are TRBV6-5 and TRBJ2-7; D is possibly TRBD2 (5 bases). Trimming removed 9 bases from V and 2 bases from J, with 17 bases in between. This CDR3 spans 14 amino acids. Germline V gene data show CDR1 as MNHEY and CDR2 as SVGAGI. CDR3 DNA sequence: TGTGCCAGTAGACCCACCGTGAGGGCCTACGAGCAGTACTTC. This translates into CASRPTVRAYEQYF.

The chain has TRBV29-1 and TRBJ1-2; 9 positions agree with TRBD1. Per the germline V gene, CDR1 is SQVTM and CDR2 is ANQGSEA. The CDR3 covers 13 residues. V lost 8 bases to trimming and J lost 4 bases; unmatched junction nucleotides: 8. The CDR3 nucleotides read TGCAGCCCCCGGACAGGGGACACCTATGGCTACACCTTC. This encodes CSPRTGDTYGYTF.

J is TRBJ1-6 and V is TRBV6-1, with D tentatively TRBD1 (6 bases). The CDR3 length is 15 residues. From germline, CDR1 is MNHNS and CDR2 SASEGT. V lost 1 base to trimming and J lost 6 bases, with 10 bases between them. The CDR3 loop is CASSEDRALNSPLHF. The DNA of the CDR3 is TGTGCCAGCAGTGAAGACAGGGCCCTTAATTCACCCCTCCACTTT.

The chain has TRBV27 and TRBJ2-7; a weak D match, TRBD2 (5 bases). Germline loops: CDR1 MNHEY, CDR2 SMNVEV (reference sequence). V was clipped by 6 bases and J by 7 bases, with 13 bases between them. CDR3 length: 12 amino acids. The CDR3 region is CASSSGGTEQYF. CDR3 in DNA: TGTGCCAGCAGCTCCGGAGGTACAGAGCAGTACTTC.

To note about this clonotype: At one of its ends the junction is not consistent with the germline gene, which may arise from a read error. CDR3 sequence reads: CASSQGQGNNQPQHF. Here the CDR3 DNA reads TGCGCCAGCAGCCAAGGACAGGGGAACAATCAGCCCCAGCATTTT. The chain recombines TRBV19 with TRBJ1-5, with 9 bases that match TRBD1. There are 15 residues in the CDR3. CDR1 is LNHDA and CDR2 is SQIVND in the germline V gene (reference sequence).

V usage is TRBV2 and J usage is TRBJ1-5; possible D gene TRBD1, 6 bases. The V gene's germline CDR1 is SNHLY and CDR2 FYNNEI. The V gene lost 5 bases and the J gene lost 9 bases, with 17 bases spanning the gap. The CDR3 is 14 residues long. The CDR3 reads CASSLRDTLSPQHF. CDR3 DNA: TGTGCCAGCAGTCTACGGGACACCTTGTCGCCCCAGCATTTT. Full variable domain (outside the CDR3, taken from reference TRBV2 and TRBJ1-5): EPEVTQTPSHQVTQMGQEVILRCVPISNHLYFYWYRQILGQKVEFLVSFYNNEISEKSEIFDDQFSVERPDGSNFTLKIRSTKLEDSAMYFCASSLRDTLSPQHFGDGTRLSIL.

This clonotype was counted ten times or more. The J gene is TRBJ1-2, the V gene TRBV20-1, with D hard to call. The CDR3 contains 13 residues. With 1 base removed from V and 3 bases from J, the gap between germline ends came to 9 bases. Looked up from germline, CDR1 is DFQATT and CDR2 is SNEGSKA (reference sequence). The CDR3 DNA is TGCAGTGCTAGAGTTTTCCAGGACTATGGCTACACCTTC. Protein product: CSARVFQDYGYTF.

This clonotype showed up many times. The chain links TRBV20-1 to TRBJ2-5; no firm D call. The ends were cut back, 1 base at V and 1 base at J, with 10 bases in the middle. The CDR3 sequence is 14 residues long. Germline V gene data show CDR1 as DFQATT and CDR2 as SNEGSKA (reference sequence). Here the CDR3 reads CSARVSGTQETQYF. The DNA of the CDR3 is TGCAGTGCTAGAGTTTCGGGTACCCAAGAGACCCAGTACTTC.

The chain has TRBV25-1 and TRBJ1-1; D is undetermined. The CDR3 totals 15 residues. The germline V gene has CDR1 MGHDK and CDR2 SYGVNS. Trimming took off 6 bases at V and 1 base at J, with 15 bases between the two ends. CDR3 bases: TGTGCCAGCAGGACATCGGGCGGCTCGAACACTGAAGCTTTCTTT. Its protein product is CASRTSGGSNTEAFF.

This clonotype was seen repeatedly, ten times or more. The chain is built from TRBV2 and TRBJ2-5; no definite D call. V lost 4 bases and J lost 5, with 20 bases in between. CDR1 is SNHLY, CDR2 FYNNEI, per germline. This CDR3 region has 16 residues. In DNA, the CDR3 is TGTGCCAGCAGTGTCGTGGGTGACTCGTCGTGGGAGACCCAGTACTTC. Its protein is CASSVVGDSSWETQYF.

As concerns this clonotype: A much larger clone differs by one base, so this may be a read error. The CDR3 carries no conserved terminal phenylalanine or tryptophan, so it likely arises from a read error. V and J are TRBV7-9 and TRBJ2-1, with D perhaps TRBD2 (5 bases). Between the trimmed V and J ends, which lost 7 bases and 4 bases, there was a span of 14 bases. The germline V gene encodes CDR1 SEHNR and CDR2 FQNEAQ (reference sequence). This CDR3 contains 14 residues. This CDR3 is CASNLLGAYNEQFC. CDR3 bases: TGTGCCAGCAACCTTTTGGGAGCTTACAATGAGCAGTTCTGC.

This clonotype was recorded many times. The chain recombines TRBV19 with TRBJ2-2; D remains ambiguous. This CDR3 comprises 13 residues. Looked up from germline, CDR1 is LNHDA and CDR2 is SQIVND (reference sequence). Trimming removed 3 bases from V and 0 bases from J, with 2 bases in between. CDR3 in amino acids: CASSIANTGELFF. For the CDR3, the DNA is TGTGCCAGTAGTATTGCGAACACCGGGGAGCTGTTTTTT.

Many counts were recorded for this clonotype. This chain links TRBV2 with TRBJ1-5; D perhaps matches TRBD1 (6 bases). This CDR3 has 15 residues. Germline V gene data show CDR1 as SNHLY and CDR2 as FYNNEI. Trimming pared 5 bases from V and 4 bases from J, leaving 15 bases between. The CDR3 sequence is CASSQQGLENQPQHF. The CDR3 DNA reads TGTGCCAGCAGTCAACAGGGCCTCGAGAATCAGCCCCAGCATTTT.

This clonotype was picked up many times. The gene calls are TRBV5-8 and TRBJ2-5; D gene ambiguous. The CDR3 has 11 residues. Germline values: CDR1 SGHTS, CDR2 YDEGEE. Between the trimmed V and J ends, which lost 4 bases and 5 bases, there was a span of 6 bases. This CDR3 reads CASSEYETQYF. CDR3 DNA: TGTGCCAGCAGCGAGTACGAGACCCAGTACTTC.

This clonotype has at least ten counts. This CDR3 is CASSEYATRRGDRGEKLFF. CDR3 in DNA: TGTGCCAGCAGTGAATATGCCACCCGCCGCGGGGACAGGGGTGAAAAACTGTTTTTT. This chain connects TRBV25-1 to TRBJ1-4, with 10 positions matching TRBD1. The J segment lost 7 bases and the V segment lost 0 bases, leaving 14 bases of the junction unmatched. The CDR3 has 19 amino acids. Germline values: CDR1 MGHDK, CDR2 SYGVNS.

The chain links TRBV9 to TRBJ1-2; no clear D gene. CDR1 is SGDLS, CDR2 YYNGEE, per germline. The CDR3 has 15 amino acids. With 0 bases removed from V and 4 bases from J, the gap between germline ends came to 13 bases. The DNA for the CDR3 is TGTGCCAGCAGCGTAGCGCCCGCGGGCGCCTATGGCTACACCTTC. Translated, it gives CASSVAPAGAYGYTF.